A selection of T cell receptor beta chains follows, all from one sample in a study of blood T cell repertoires in COVID-19. The data were produced by immunoSEQ multiplex PCR, yet TCRdb's version contains in-frame clones alone and is incomplete. The sample comprises a few hundred thousand clones, around 89% of which are singletons, and 1% to 1.5% rests with the top ten. Sequencing was carried out using peripheral blood. These receptors originate from a man aged 35 to 55 with acute or convalescent COVID-19. CDR3s include the opening cysteine and the closing phenylalanine or tryptophan. Fields, in order: D gene, V gene, J gene, clone size, CDR3 DNA, CDR3 protein. The D gene is left open where the match is weak. Clone size appears in some rows only: once, few, many, or a class for an expanded clone.

TRBD2	TRBV4-1	TRBJ2-3	NA	TGCGCCAGCAGCCCCTCTCTAGCGGGATCAGGCACAGATACGCAGTATTTT	CASSPSLAGSGTDTQYF
NA	TRBV28	TRBJ1-1	NA	TGTGCCAGCAGCCAGGGTTTTCCCGAAGCTTTCTTT	CASSQGFPEAFF
NA	TRBV25-1	TRBJ1-2	NA	TGTGCCAGCAGTGAATCCGGACAGATCTATGGCTACACCTTC	CASSESGQIYGYTF
NA	TRBV12-5	TRBJ2-7	NA	TGTGCTAGTGGTTTATTGGGGGGGGGCAGGGCCTACGAGCAGTACTTC	CASGLLGGGRAYEQYF
TRBD1	TRBV29-1	TRBJ1-1	few	TGCAGCGTTGAAGAAACAGGGGGGGCGGATGAAGCTTTCTTT	CSVEETGGADEAFF
TRBD1	TRBV6-2/TRBV6-3	TRBJ2-7	NA	TGTGCCAGCAGTTACTTTTCCGGGACAGGGAGCTACGAGCAGTACTTC	CASSYFSGTGSYEQYF
NA	TRBV3-1/TRBV3-2	TRBJ1-4	NA	TGTGCCAGCAGCCAACAAACAACTAATGAAAAACTGTTTTTT	CASSQQTTNEKLFF
TRBD1	TRBV6-5	TRBJ2-5	many	TGTGCCACTGACAGGGCCACCCAAGAGACCCAGTACTTC	CATDRATQETQYF
NA	TRBV4-1	TRBJ2-1	NA	TGCGCCAGCAGCCAAGGGACACGGAGCTCCTACAATGAGCAGTTCTTC	CASSQGTRSSYNEQFF
TRBD2	TRBV5-6	TRBJ2-3	NA	TGTGCCAGCAGTAATAGCGGGGGCGCAGATACGCAGTATTTT	CASSNSGGADTQYF
TRBD1	TRBV10-3	TRBJ2-2	NA	TGTGCCATCAGTGAGGCTGACAGGGAGATCGCCGGGGAGCTGTTTTTT	CAISEADREIAGELFF
TRBD1	TRBV5-4	TRBJ1-3	NA	TGTGCCAGCAGCTTGGGACAGGGGGCTGGAAACACCATATATTTT	CASSLGQGAGNTIYF
NA	TRBV11-2	TRBJ2-1	NA	TGTGCCAGCAGCCCCGGTGCTAGCAGCGAGCAGTTCTTC	CASSPGASSEQFF
NA	TRBV28	TRBJ1-1	NA	TGTGCCAGCCGGATCAGGGTGATGAACACTGAAGCTTTCTTT	CASRIRVMNTEAFF
NA	TRBV6-2/TRBV6-3	TRBJ2-7	NA	TGTGCCAGCGGCCCCAACATCGAGCAGTACTTC	CASGPNIEQYF
TRBD1	TRBV10-3	TRBJ1-5	NA	TGTGCCATCAGTACGGACAGGAGCAATCAGCCCCAGCATTTT	CAISTDRSNQPQHF
NA	TRBV28	TRBJ2-7	NA	TGTGCCAGCAGCTTAGTTTTCGGACAGCAGAACGAGCAGTACTTC	CASSLVFGQQNEQYF
NA	TRBV5-1	TRBJ1-4	NA	TGCGCCAGCAGCTTTGGACAGTTTAATGAAAAACTGTTTTTT	CASSFGQFNEKLFF
NA	TRBV19	TRBJ1-1	NA	TGTGCCAGTAGTATAGGAGATCGGGAACTCGGCACTGAAGCTTTCTTT	CASSIGDRELGTEAFF
NA	TRBV2	TRBJ1-5	once	TGTGCCAGTCATTACCGACGGGACAATCAGCCCCAGCATTTT	CASHYRRDNQPQHF
TRBD2	TRBV25-1	TRBJ2-3	NA	TGTGCCAGCAGTGAATTCGGTAGCGGGGGGAGGTCGCAGTATTTT	CASSEFGSGGRSQYF
NA	TRBV18	TRBJ1-1	NA	TGTGCCAGCTCACCACGATACGCCGGGGACACTGAAGCTTTCTTT	CASSPRYAGDTEAFF
TRBD1	TRBV4-1	TRBJ2-4	NA	TGCGCCAGCAGTCGACTCAGGGGGATAGCCAAAAACATTCAGTACTTC	CASSRLRGIAKNIQYF
NA	TRBV3-1/TRBV3-2	TRBJ1-3	NA	TGTGCCAGCAGCCCCCACCTCAGGCGAAACACCATATATTTT	CASSPHLRRNTIYF
TRBD1	TRBV27	TRBJ1-2	NA	TGTGCCAGCAGACTACAGGGGGTGGGTGGCTACACCTTC	CASRLQGVGGYTF
TRBD1	TRBV2	TRBJ1-2	NA	TGTGCCAGCAGTCCGGACAGGGGGATGGGCTATGGCTACACCTTC	CASSPDRGMGYGYTF
NA	TRBV20-1	TRBJ2-3	once	TGCAGTGCTAGTGCCGGGAGTAACGCAGATACGCAGTATTTT	CSASAGSNADTQYF
NA	TRBV4-2	TRBJ1-5	NA	TGTGCCAGCAGCCAAGAACAGCCGCGTTTCAATCAGCCCCAGCATTTT	CASSQEQPRFNQPQHF
TRBD2	TRBV11-3	TRBJ2-1	NA	TGTGCCAGCAGCTTATCTACTAGCGGGGGGAGCTCCTACAATGAGCAGTTCTTC	CASSLSTSGGSSYNEQFF
NA	TRBV6-6	TRBJ2-5	NA	TGTGCCAGCAGCCCACAAGAGACCCAGTACTTC	CASSPQETQYF
TRBD1	TRBV29-1	TRBJ1-1	NA	TGCAGCGGACGACAGGGGGCCGCTGAAGCTTTCTTT	CSGRQGAAEAFF
TRBD2	TRBV20-1	TRBJ2-1	NA	TGCAGTGCTAGTACCGGGAGGGGGGTCAATGAGCAGTTCTTC	CSASTGRGVNEQFF
NA	TRBV28	TRBJ2-4	NA	TGTGCCAGCAGCTTGGACTTTTCCGTGAAAAACATTCAGTACTTC	CASSLDFSVKNIQYF
TRBD1	TRBV24-1	TRBJ1-1	NA	TGTGCCACCAGTGATCCACGACAGGGTAGTACTGAAGCTTTCTTT	CATSDPRQGSTEAFF
NA	TRBV6-5	TRBJ1-5	NA	TGTGCCAGCCGGCAGGGCGAACGCAATCAGCCCCAGCATTTT	CASRQGERNQPQHF
NA	TRBV27	TRBJ1-5	NA	TGTGCCAGCAGTTCCGGGACAACTAATCAGCCCCAGCATTTT	CASSSGTTNQPQHF
NA	TRBV19	TRBJ1-2	NA	TGTGCCAGCAGATATCAGGGGAACTATGGCTACACCTTC	CASRYQGNYGYTF
TRBD2	TRBV2	TRBJ2-1	NA	TGTGCCAGCAGAGATAGCGGGAGGTCCTACAATGAGCAGTTCTTC	CASRDSGRSYNEQFF
TRBD1	TRBV4-1	TRBJ2-7	few	TGCGCCAGCAGCCAGGGGACAGGGGATTACGAGCAGTACTTC	CASSQGTGDYEQYF
NA	TRBV7-9	TRBJ1-2	once	TGTGCCAGCAGCACACGACGCATCGGGTTCACCTTC	CASSTRRIGFTF
TRBD2	TRBV27	TRBJ2-7	NA	TGTGCCAGCAGTTTATGGGTAGCGGGGGAGGTTGGGCACGAGCAGTACTTC	CASSLWVAGEVGHEQYF
TRBD1	TRBV5-5	TRBJ2-2	NA	TGTGCCAGCAGCTTAAGACAGGGGATAAACACCGGGGAGCTGTTTTTT	CASSLRQGINTGELFF
NA	TRBV18	TRBJ2-5	NA	TGTGCCAGCTCACCGGGCGAAGGAGAGACCCAGTACTTC	CASSPGEGETQYF
NA	TRBV19	TRBJ1-2	NA	TGTGCCAGTAGTTCGGTCGGTTACTATGGCTACACCTTC	CASSSVGYYGYTF
NA	TRBV28	TRBJ1-1	NA	TGTGCCAGCAGTTTACGGGCCCCCGGACATACTTGGAATAGCACTGAAGCTTTCTTT	CASSLRAPGHTWNSTEAFF
NA	TRBV27	TRBJ2-3	NA	TGTGCCAGCAGTTTATTCGGGGGGCGGACAGATACGCAGTATTTT	CASSLFGGRTDTQYF
NA	TRBV5-6	TRBJ1-1	NA	TGTGCCAGCAGCTTTACCACAGGGACTGAAGCTTTCTTT	CASSFTTGTEAFF
NA	TRBV7-9	TRBJ1-1	NA	TGTGCCAGCAGCTTAGTAAGGGGGAACACTGAAGCTTTCTTT	CASSLVRGNTEAFF
TRBD2	TRBV4-1	TRBJ2-3	NA	TGCGCCAGCAGCCAAGAATTGGGACTAGCGGGACTGGATACGCAGTATTTT	CASSQELGLAGLDTQYF
NA	TRBV27	TRBJ2-5	once	TGTGCCAGCAGTTTGGAGGCGGGAGAGACCCAGTACTTC	CASSLEAGETQYF
TRBD2	TRBV2	TRBJ2-5	few	TGTGCCAGCAGTCCCGGCCTCCGGACTAGCAGAGGAGAGACCCAGTACTTC	CASSPGLRTSRGETQYF
TRBD1	TRBV19	TRBJ1-1	NA	TGTGCCAGTAGTCCGGGGACAGGGGCGTTTACCTCGGGGCTCTTT	CASSPGTGAFTSGLF
NA	TRBV6-5	TRBJ2-3	NA	TGTGCCAGCAGTTACTCGGGAGGTGGGTCAGATACGCAGTATTTT	CASSYSGGGSDTQYF
NA	TRBV10-1	TRBJ2-1	NA	TGCGCCAGCAGTGAGTCCCCCGGGACTCTCTACAATGAGCAGTTCTTC	CASSESPGTLYNEQFF
NA	TRBV5-6	TRBJ1-1	NA	TGTGCCAGCAGCTTACTACGTCAGGGGTTGGGCACTGAAGCTTTCTTT	CASSLLRQGLGTEAFF
TRBD1	TRBV28	TRBJ2-1	NA	TGTGCCAGCTGGCGACAGGGATACAATGAGCAGTTCTTC	CASWRQGYNEQFF
TRBD1	TRBV30	TRBJ1-1	NA	TGTGCCTGGAGTGTGTGGACAGGGGAAGAAGCTTTCTTT	CAWSVWTGEEAFF
NA	TRBV28	TRBJ2-7	NA	TGTGCCAGCACCCGTCGGGGATCCCTTTGGGAGCAGTACTTC	CASTRRGSLWEQYF
NA	TRBV5-1	TRBJ2-7	NA	TGCGCCAGCAGCTTGGGGCAGAACGAGCAGTACTTC	CASSLGQNEQYF